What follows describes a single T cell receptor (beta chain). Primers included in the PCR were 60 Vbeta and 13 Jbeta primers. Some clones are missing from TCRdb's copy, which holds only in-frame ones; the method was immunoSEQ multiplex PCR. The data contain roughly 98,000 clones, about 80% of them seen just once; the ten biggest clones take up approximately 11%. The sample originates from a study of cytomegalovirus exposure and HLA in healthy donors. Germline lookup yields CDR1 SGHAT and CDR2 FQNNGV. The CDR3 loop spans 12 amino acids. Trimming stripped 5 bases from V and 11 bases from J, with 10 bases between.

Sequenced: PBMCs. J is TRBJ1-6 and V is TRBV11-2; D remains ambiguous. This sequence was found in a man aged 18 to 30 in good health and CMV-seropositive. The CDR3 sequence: CASSRSGAPLHF. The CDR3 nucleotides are TGTGCCAGCAGCCGTTCGGGAGCACCCCTCCACTTT.